These 16 T cell receptor beta chains originate from one sample sequenced in a study of T cells in Graves' hyperthyroidism and ophthalmopathy. Amplified regions were TCR beta CDR3 sequences from RNA transcripts. A first-round RT-PCR of the TCR CDR3 used the HTBI primer set. One entry per CDR3 protein, called by TCRdb with MiXCR from the multiplex PCR reads. Of some 320,000 distinct CDR3 sequences detected, 12% to 15% appear once; the ten largest clones hold roughly 35%. Sequenced material: blood. Every receptor here comes from a middle-aged woman with Graves' ophthalmopathy.

V is TRBV5-6 and J is TRBJ2-3, with 8 bases that match TRBD2. This CDR3 has 16 amino acids. J was trimmed by 0 bases and V by 4 bases; bases with no gene match: 7. Germline loops: CDR1 SGHDT, CDR2 YYEEEE. The CDR3 is CASSEVAGTSTDTQYF. The CDR3 bases are TGTGCCAGCAGCGAGGTAGCGGGAACTAGCACAGATACGCAGTATTTT.

In nucleotides, the CDR3 is TGTGCCAGCAGCTTGGCACCAACGGGACAGAGATATGAAGCTTTCTTT. Protein sequence: CASSLAPTGQRYEAFF. The rearrangement joins TRBV5-4 to TRBJ1-1, with 7 bases identical to TRBD1. Trimming took 0 bases from V and 7 from J; bases not matched to a gene: 12. Germline CDR1 reads SGHNT; CDR2 reads YYREEE (reference sequence). The CDR3 loop spans 16 amino acids. The variable domain in full, completed from reference TRBV5-4 and TRBJ1-1, reads ETGVTQSPTHLIKTRGQQVTLRCSSQSGHNTVSWYQQALGQGPQFIFQYYREEENGRGNFPPRFSGLQFPNYSSELNVNALELDDSALYLCASSLAPTGQRYEAFFGQGTRLTVV.

This clonotype was found many times. This sequence joins TRBV29-1 and TRBJ2-4, with 9 bases aligning to TRBD1. With V trimmed by 0 bases and J by 9 bases, 6 bases remained unmatched. The V gene's germline CDR1 is SQVTM and CDR2 ANQGSEA. There are 14 residues in the CDR3. DNA of the CDR3: TGCAGCGTTGAAGATGGGACAGGGAGCAGCATTCAGTACTTC. Amino acid sequence: CSVEDGTGSSIQYF.

This clonotype was recorded a few times. This chain uses TRBV7-9 with TRBJ1-3, with D possibly matching TRBD1 (6 bases). CDR1 SEHNR and CDR2 FQNEAQ come from the germline V gene (reference sequence). The CDR3 covers 16 residues. V lost 7 bases to trimming and J lost 3 bases, with 19 bases between them. CDR3 nucleotide sequence: TGTGCCAGCAACCCCGGGGGCAGGGTGCGTGGAAACACCATATATTTT. It encodes CASNPGGRVRGNTIYF.

This clonotype was observed many times. V and J are TRBV7-2 and TRBJ2-3; the D is unclear. With 3 bases removed from V and 0 bases from J, the gap between germline ends came to 4 bases. CDR1 and CDR2 (germline): SGHTA, FQGNSA. This CDR3 has 13 amino acids. Here the CDR3 reads CASSLPSTDTQYF. The CDR3 DNA sequence: TGTGCCAGCAGCTTGCCTAGCACAGATACGCAGTATTTT.

This clonotype was observed at least ten times. The CDR3 spells CASSQRSHEQYF. The CDR3, as DNA: TGTGCCAGCAGCCAAAGAAGTCACGAGCAGTACTTC. V and J are TRBV3-1 and TRBJ2-7; D gene unclear. V was pared by 2 bases and J by 5 bases, with 7 bases between. The CDR3 contains 12 residues. Germline CDR1 is LGHDT and CDR2 is YNNKEL (reference sequence).

This clonotype was counted only a few times. The chain carries TRBV6-9 and TRBJ1-5; the match to TRBD1 covers 9 bases. From germline, CDR1 is MNHGY and CDR2 SVAAGI. The CDR3 loop spans 18 amino acids. V shed 3 bases and J 5 bases; nucleotides not matched to a gene: 14. In DNA, the CDR3 is TGTGCCAGCAGTTACGGACCGAACAGGGGGCCGTCGTATCAGCCCCAGCATTTT. Its protein product is CASSYGPNRGPSYQPQHF.

This clonotype was seen at least ten times. The chain uses TRBV6-1 and TRBJ2-4, with a possible D match to TRBD1 (6 bases). Germline V gene sequence: CDR1 MNHNS, CDR2 SASEGT. This CDR3 contains 16 residues. Trimming shortened V by 5 bases and J by 0 bases, and 14 bases separated the two germline ends. The CDR3 spells CASSPGQTIAKNIQYF. The CDR3 nucleotides are TGTGCCAGCAGTCCTGGACAGACGATAGCCAAAAACATTCAGTACTTC.

The chain has TRBV7-2 and TRBJ2-1, with D tentatively TRBD2 (6 bases). Germline V gene data show CDR1 as SGHTA and CDR2 as FQGNSA. V was pared by 5 bases and J by 2 bases, with 19 bases between. The CDR3 has 17 residues. In DNA form, the CDR3 reads TGTGCCAGCAGCGCTCTCTGGGCTAGCGAAACCTACAATGAGCAGTTCTTC. Amino acid sequence: CASSALWASETYNEQFF.

This clonotype appeared many times. V gene TRBV6-1 combines with J gene TRBJ1-2; TRBD1 matches at 7 bases. V lost 5 bases to trimming and J lost 6 bases; unmatched junction nucleotides: 3. Germline V gives CDR1 MNHNS, CDR2 SASEGT. CDR3 size: 12 residues. The CDR3 DNA reads as TGTGCCAGCAGTAAGACAGGGCATGGCTACACCTTC. Translation: CASSKTGHGYTF.

This clonotype was seen many times. The gene calls are TRBV12-3 or TRBV12-4 and TRBJ2-5; maybe TRBD2 (5 bases). The CDR3 length is 13 residues. Trimming pared 2 bases from V and 5 bases from J, leaving 9 bases between. CDR3 DNA: TGTGCCAGCAGTTTATTCCAGCGGGAGACCCAGTACTTC. It translates to CASSLFQRETQYF.

This clonotype has more than one count but fewer than ten. The chain links TRBV5-6 to TRBJ2-7; either TRBD1 or TRBD2 may fit D (5 bases each). The germline V gene has CDR1 SGHDT and CDR2 YYEEEE. The CDR3 is 14 residues long. V was pared by 2 bases and J by 13 bases, with 22 bases between. CDR3 sequence (DNA): TGTGCCAGCAGCTTACGGATCGAGGGGTTTCCACCCTACTTC. This codes for CASSLRIEGFPPYF.

Comment on this clonotype: A much larger clone sits a single nucleotide away, making a read error possible. The conserved phenylalanine or tryptophan normally closing the CDR3 is absent here, so this likely arose from a read error. The gene calls are TRBV27 and TRBJ2-7; the D call may be TRBD1 or TRBD2 (6 bases each). Deletions cut 1 base from V and 2 bases from J, with 12 bases between. Germline V gives CDR1 MNHEY, CDR2 SMNVEV (reference sequence). The CDR3 is 15 amino acids. The DNA of the CDR3 is TGTGCCAGCAGTTTATTATCGGGGGCGGCCTACGAGCAGTACCTC. Protein product: CASSLLSGAAYEQYL.

At least ten counts were recorded for this clonotype. This chain links TRBV10-2 with TRBJ1-5, with 10 nucleotides matching TRBD1. This CDR3 comprises 15 residues. V trimming: 6 bases; J trimming: 3 bases; junction bases outside the gene matches: 5. CDR1 and CDR2 from the germline V gene are WSHSY and SAAADI. The CDR3 nucleotides are TGCGCCAGCAGAAGGACAGGGGGTAACAATCAGCCCCAGCATTTT. Translating gives CASRRTGGNNQPQHF.

The chain is built from TRBV27 and TRBJ2-7; 7 bases are shared with TRBD2. After removal of 7 bases from V and 3 bases from J, the junction contained 15 bases not matched to a gene. This CDR3 region has 16 residues. The germline CDR1 and CDR2 sequences are MNHEY and SMNVEV (reference sequence). The chain's CDR3 is CASTKASQRGHYEQYF. The CDR3 DNA reads TGTGCCAGCACAAAGGCGTCCCAGCGGGGTCACTACGAGCAGTACTTC.

A few counts support this clonotype. The chain employs TRBV20-1 and TRBJ2-5; D ambiguous. Germline lookup yields CDR1 DFQATT and CDR2 SNEGSKA (reference sequence). The CDR3 length is 13 residues. Trimming shortened V by 2 bases and J by 4 bases, and 11 bases separated the two germline ends. The CDR3 sequence is CSARYGSGETQYF. The CDR3 DNA sequence: TGCAGTGCTAGATACGGGTCTGGAGAGACCCAGTACTTC.